Listed here are 10 T cell receptor beta chains from one sample, sequenced in a study of cytomegalovirus exposure and HLA in healthy donors. Assay used: immunoSEQ multiplex PCR; TCRdb lists only in-frame clones, some missing. The profile covers over 200,000 clones, with less than 90% appearing a single time and roughly 5.5% taken by the ten largest. Sequences were obtained from PBMCs. The receptors derive from a woman between 18 and 29 years old in good health and CMV-seronegative.

The chain is built from TRBV27 and TRBJ1-4; D remains unclear. The CDR3 runs 14 residues. With 6 bases removed from V and 0 bases from J, the gap between germline ends came to 8 bases. The germline gives CDR1 MNHEY, CDR2 SMNVEV (reference sequence). Here the CDR3 DNA reads TGTGCCAGCAGCTCGACTGCAACTAATGAAAAACTGTTTTTT. Encoded protein: CASSSTATNEKLFF.

This sequence joins TRBV27 and TRBJ1-2; maybe TRBD1 (5 bases). V was trimmed by 4 bases and J by 4 bases, leaving 16 bases between them. The germline V gene encodes CDR1 MNHEY and CDR2 SMNVEV (reference sequence). The CDR3 is 15 residues long. CDR3 coding DNA: TGTGCCAGCAGTTATACGGGGCCAACAGGCTATGGCTACACCTTC. Protein product: CASSYTGPTGYGYTF.

V and J are TRBV6-6 and TRBJ1-6, with D unclear. Germline loops: CDR1 MNHNY, CDR2 SVGAGI (reference sequence). V was cut by 4 bases and J by 5 bases, with 12 bases left in between. This CDR3 contains 15 residues. In nucleotides, the CDR3 is TGTGCCAGCAGTTCTTTGGGGTCCAATAATTCACCCCTCCACTTT. This gives the protein CASSSLGSNNSPLHF.

This sequence joins TRBV19 and TRBJ2-1, with D perhaps being TRBD1 or TRBD2 (5 bases each). V gave up 3 bases and J gave up 5 bases, with 20 bases separating them. The germline gives CDR1 LNHDA, CDR2 SQIVND (reference sequence). This CDR3 region has 17 residues. CDR3 sequence (DNA): TGTGCCAGTAGTATGAATGATCTCCGGGGCGCGGACAATGAGCAGTTCTTC. Protein product: CASSMNDLRGADNEQFF.

Written as DNA, the CDR3 is TGCAGCGTTGAGGGGGACAGTTACACAGATACGCAGTATTTT. Its translation: CSVEGDSYTDTQYF. V is TRBV29-1 and J is TRBJ2-3, with 7 bases lining up with TRBD1. Germline CDR1 SQVTM, CDR2 ANQGSEA. Germline trimming cut 3 bases from V and 2 bases from J; bases unmatched to any gene: 5. The CDR3 covers 14 residues.

The rearrangement links TRBV30 to TRBJ2-5, with 10 bases matching TRBD2. Germline V lookup: CDR1 GTSNPN, CDR2 SVGIG (reference sequence). CDR3 length equals 17 residues. With V trimmed by 3 bases and J by 4 bases, 14 bases remained unmatched. This CDR3 is CAWRGYWDSGRVETQYF. CDR3 in DNA: TGTGCCTGGAGAGGATATTGGGACAGCGGGAGGGTAGAGACCCAGTACTTC.

V is TRBV5-1 and J is TRBJ2-5; tentative D call: TRBD1 (5 bases). With 2 bases removed from V and 4 bases from J, the gap between germline ends came to 12 bases. The CDR3 sequence is 14 residues long. Germline values: CDR1 SGHRS, CDR2 YFSETQ. CDR3 DNA sequence: TGCGCCAGCAGCTTTGGATCCCAGGGAGAGACCCAGTACTTC. Translating gives CASSFGSQGETQYF.

V gene TRBV29-1 combines with J gene TRBJ2-1; a weak D match, TRBD2 (6 bases). From germline, CDR1 is SQVTM and CDR2 ANQGSEA. V lost 6 bases and J lost 8, with 20 bases in between. The CDR3 sequence is 14 residues long. CDR3 nucleotides: TGCAGCGTGGGGGGAGGCAGGTCGGCCGATGAGCAGTTCTTC. This translates into CSVGGGRSADEQFF.

This clone was detected once. This rearrangement joins TRBV19 to TRBJ1-1; D is unresolved. V shed 3 bases and J shed 0 bases, with 8 bases lying between them. The CDR3 has 14 residues. From germline, CDR1 is LNHDA and CDR2 SQIVND (reference sequence). CDR3 sequence: CASSINRLNTEAFF. Here the CDR3 DNA reads TGTGCCAGTAGTATCAACAGATTGAACACTGAAGCTTTCTTT.

V is TRBV29-1 and J is TRBJ1-1; a weak D match, TRBD1 (5 bases). From germline, CDR1 is SQVTM and CDR2 ANQGSEA. V lost 2 bases and J lost 5, with 18 bases in between. The length of the CDR3 is 15 residues. The CDR3 region has the DNA TGCAGCGTTGAAAAGAATGCAGGGATTGGTACTGAAGCTTTCTTT. This gives the protein CSVEKNAGIGTEAFF.